Listed below are T cell receptor beta chains from one sample, sequenced in a study of T cell responses to AZD1222 COVID-19 vaccine. Data came from immunoSEQ multiplex PCR; TCRdb stores just in-frame clones and leaves some out. The sample carries 85,000 to 90,000 clones, more than 75% recorded once. The material was peripheral blood, obtained on day 0 of AZD1222 vaccination. The receptors were gathered from an adult in good health. The CDR3 runs from the conserved cysteine through the conserved F or W. The order of the fields is V gene, J gene, D gene, CDR3 protein, CDR3 DNA. A D gene is named only where the DNA matches it firmly.

>TRBV5-1|TRBJ2-7|NA
CASSLGGPNEQYF
TGCGCCAGCAGCCTCGGGGGGCCCAACGAGCAGTACTTC
>TRBV30|TRBJ2-7|TRBD2
CAWRLAGSTYEQYF
TGTGCCTGGAGGCTAGCGGGAAGTACTTACGAGCAGTACTTC
>TRBV7-7|TRBJ2-5|TRBD2
CASSSTSGQETQYF
TGTGCTAGCAGCTCCACTAGCGGGCAAGAGACCCAGTACTTC
>TRBV9|TRBJ2-2|TRBD1
CASSVVGQGAGELFF
TGTGCCAGCAGCGTGGTGGGACAGGGGGCCGGGGAGCTGTTTTTT
>TRBV6-5|TRBJ2-2|NA
CASSKQGTGELFF
TGTGCCAGCAGTAAACAAGGAACCGGGGAGCTGTTTTTT
>TRBV12-3/TRBV12-4|TRBJ1-1|TRBD1
CASTLMETGDAFF
TGTGCCAGCACGTTGATGGAAACAGGGGACGCTTTCTTT
>TRBV5-1|TRBJ1-1|NA
CASSLLTVNTEAFF
TGCGCCAGCAGCCTTCTGACAGTTAACACTGAAGCTTTCTTT
>TRBV24-1|TRBJ2-1|TRBD1
CATSDWGTGGTEQFF
TGTGCCACCAGTGATTGGGGGACAGGGGGGACTGAGCAGTTCTTC
>TRBV19|TRBJ1-6|NA
CASNPGTYNSPLHF
TGTGCCAGTAACCCGGGAACCTATAATTCACCCCTCCACTTT
>TRBV5-8|TRBJ1-1|TRBD1
CASRYGGGGVRKNTEAFF
TGTGCCAGCAGATACGGCGGAGGGGGCGTTAGGAAGAACACTGAAGCTTTCTTT
>TRBV6-5|TRBJ1-5|NA
CASSYSAQGNQPQHF
TGTGCCAGCAGTTACTCGGCACAAGGGAATCAGCCCCAGCATTTT
>TRBV6-5|TRBJ1-1|NA
CASTPVHGGDTEAFF
TGTGCCAGCACCCCGGTGCATGGGGGAGACACTGAAGCTTTCTTT
>TRBV7-7|TRBJ2-7|NA
CASSLSYGGTYEQYF
TGTGCTAGCAGCTTATCGTACGGGGGCACCTACGAGCAGTACTTC
>TRBV7-8|TRBJ2-1|TRBD2
CASSLALGRGYNEQFF
TGTGCCAGCAGCTTAGCGCTTGGGCGGGGGTACAATGAGCAGTTCTTC
>TRBV5-4|TRBJ1-1|NA
CASQAIEVNTEAFF
TGTGCCAGCCAAGCTATCGAGGTGAACACTGAAGCTTTCTTT
>TRBV7-3|TRBJ2-2|NA
CASSPEGQLNTGELFF
TGTGCCAGCAGCCCGGAGGGACAGCTGAACACCGGGGAGCTGTTTTTT